A selection of T cell receptor beta chains follows, all from one sample in a study of radiotherapy plus CTLA-4 blockade in lung cancer. Using immunoSEQ multiplex PCR, the repertoire was profiled, and TCRdb retains in-frame clones only, with some absent. The sample has around 29,000 clones; about 81% are singletons. The sample was peripheral blood, taken from a patient treated with radiotherapy plus ipilimumab. Receptors were obtained from a human donor with non-small cell lung cancer that progressed on radiotherapy plus ipilimumab. The CDR3 runs from the conserved cysteine through the conserved F or W. The order of the fields is CDR3 protein, V gene.

CDR3: CASSPGLGLDTQYF
V: TRBV4-2

CDR3: CASSLFGTGLAKQPQHF
V: TRBV28

CDR3: CASGAETQYF
V: TRBV5-4

CDR3: CASSDTEALLYNEQFF
V: TRBV25-1

CDR3: CASRGLGEAYEQYF
V: TRBV6-5

CDR3: CSGWTSGGKNNEQFF
V: TRBV29-1

CDR3: CASSIFQGSGNTIYF
V: TRBV19

CDR3: CASTVQGERTEAFF
V: TRBV5-1

CDR3: CASSFVEGGSPLHF
V: TRBV5-4

CDR3: CASSLVGQGQSTGELFF
V: TRBV18

CDR3: CASSHSGGTTDTQYF
V: TRBV4-1

CDR3: CASSQEEAGGWTQYF
V: TRBV4-2

CDR3: CASSGQGATAGELFF
V: TRBV9

CDR3: CASSLAGLAYEQYF
V: TRBV7-9

CDR3: CASSQTGIGYGYTF
V: TRBV14

CDR3: CASSRVGYGYTF
V: TRBV4-1

CDR3: CASRVGQGDQDTEAFF
V: TRBV21-1

CDR3: CASSITWTSGGWDEQFF
V: TRBV19

CDR3: CASTSGGKTEAFF
V: TRBV9

CDR3: CAARTATCDTEAFF
V: TRBV11-3

CDR3: CASSIGQGSYNEQFF
V: TRBV19

CDR3: CASRGAGYTF
V: TRBV6-1

CDR3: CASSLTSAVTDTQYF
V: TRBV7-3

CDR3: CASSQEIIQETQYF
V: TRBV4-3

CDR3: CASRKDYTGELFF
V: TRBV5-1

CDR3: CASSLDLAGEQYF
V: TRBV7-9

CDR3: CASSSATGYTNSPLHF
V: TRBV27

CDR3: CASSHPPPNSYEQYF
V: TRBV4-1

CDR3: CASSYGTLEERQYF
V: TRBV7-8

CDR3: CATSSMTDTQYF
V: TRBV6-1

CDR3: CASSETTGNYGYTF
V: TRBV10-2

CDR3: CASSFSGGGTGELFF
V: TRBV11-1

CDR3: CASSFAGTGTPERETQYF
V: TRBV5-6

CDR3: CASSYRGTGGDYGYTF
V: TRBV6-5

CDR3: CASSLPARELYGYTF
V: TRBV7-2

CDR3: CASSYTGLAGTDTQYF
V: TRBV6-5

CDR3: CASYRGTTLLWDTQYF
V: TRBV6-4

CDR3: CASSLDPGVNQPQHF
V: TRBV11-2

CDR3: CARSQGQGGLSRGELFF
V: TRBV5-3

CDR3: CASNSGDGNQPQHF
V: TRBV2

CDR3: CASSRLADTGELFF
V: TRBV6-4

CDR3: CASSRPGDRTSYEQYF
V: TRBV18

CDR3: CATSGTGPYEQYF
V: TRBV6-5

CDR3: CASRRASLGNTIYF
V: TRBV7-9

CDR3: CASSHLRQGAVSEETQYF
V: TRBV14

CDR3: CASSSAGGATGELFF
V: TRBV9

CDR3: CASSLASGGAEQYF
V: TRBV11-2

CDR3: CSVATSGGSYNEQFF
V: TRBV29-1

CDR3: CASSLGDRVNYGYTF
V: TRBV4-3

CDR3: CASTLSQGPNSPLHF
V: TRBV19

CDR3: CASSLAARTTGGYTF
V: TRBV5-1

CDR3: CASSPRETEAFF
V: TRBV18

CDR3: CASSSSGASSYEQYF
V: TRBV19

CDR3: CASRDTGAGGNTIYF
V: TRBV19

CDR3: CASSGRDRGQGNTIYF
V: TRBV7-9